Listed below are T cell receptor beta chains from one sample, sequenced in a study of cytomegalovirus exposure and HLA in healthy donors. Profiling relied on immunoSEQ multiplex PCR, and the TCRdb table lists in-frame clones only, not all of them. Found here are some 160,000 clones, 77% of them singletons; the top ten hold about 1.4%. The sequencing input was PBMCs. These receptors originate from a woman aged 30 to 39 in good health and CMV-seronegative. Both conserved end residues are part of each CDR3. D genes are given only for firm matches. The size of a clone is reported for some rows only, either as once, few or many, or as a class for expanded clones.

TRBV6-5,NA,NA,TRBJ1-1,CASSYMGAEAFF,TGTGCCAGCAGTTACATGGGAGCTGAAGCTTTCTTT
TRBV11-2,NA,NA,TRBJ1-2,CASSLAIQYYGYTF,TGTGCCAGCAGCTTGGCCATTCAGTACTATGGCTACACCTTC
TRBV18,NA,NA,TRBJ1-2,CASSSKGGSLHGYTF,TGTGCCAGCTCGTCAAAGGGAGGATCGCTACATGGCTACACCTTC
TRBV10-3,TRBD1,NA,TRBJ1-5,CAISKTGGNQPQHF,TGTGCCATCAGTAAGACAGGGGGAAATCAGCCCCAGCATTTT
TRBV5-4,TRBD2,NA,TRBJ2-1,CASSLGTGTSGANEQFF,TGTGCCAGCAGCTTGGGGACCGGGACTAGCGGGGCCAATGAGCAGTTCTTC
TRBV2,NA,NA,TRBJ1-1,CATQGTTEAFF,TGTGCCACCCAGGGTACCACTGAAGCTTTCTTT
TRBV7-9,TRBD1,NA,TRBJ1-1,CASSSTGDAGAFF,TGTGCCAGCAGCTCCACAGGGGACGCGGGAGCTTTCTTT
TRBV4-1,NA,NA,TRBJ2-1,CASSQDGFGTRYNEQFF,TGCGCCAGCAGCCAAGATGGTTTCGGGACTCGCTACAATGAGCAGTTCTTC
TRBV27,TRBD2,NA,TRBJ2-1,CASSLGDYPYNEQFF,TGTGCCAGCAGCCTCGGGGACTACCCCTACAATGAGCAGTTCTTC
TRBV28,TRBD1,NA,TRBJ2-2,CASSPHTGGAGELFF,TGTGCCAGCAGTCCCCATACAGGGGGCGCCGGGGAGCTGTTTTTT
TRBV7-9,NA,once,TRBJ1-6,CASSPADRNSPLHF,TGTGCCAGCAGCCCCGCCGACAGGAATTCACCCCTCCACTTT
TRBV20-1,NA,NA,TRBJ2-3,CSASQADTQYF,TGCAGTGCTAGCCAGGCAGATACGCAGTATTTT
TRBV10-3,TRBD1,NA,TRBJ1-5,CATNDRVGDQPQHF,TGTGCCACAAACGACAGGGTAGGGGATCAGCCCCAGCATTTT
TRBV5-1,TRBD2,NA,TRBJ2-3,CASSYTSGLAGGTSTDTQYF,TGCGCCAGCAGTTATACTTCGGGACTAGCGGGGGGGACTAGCACAGATACGCAGTATTTT
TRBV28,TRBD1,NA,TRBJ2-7,CASGRDRTYEQYF,TGTGCCAGCGGCCGGGACAGGACCTACGAGCAGTACTTC
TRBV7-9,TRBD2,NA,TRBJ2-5,CASSLGGSGGAGETQYF,TGTGCCAGCAGCTTAGGGGGTAGCGGGGGGGCCGGTGAGACCCAGTACTTC
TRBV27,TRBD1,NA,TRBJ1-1,CASSAVGQGHTEAFF,TGTGCCAGCAGCGCCGTGGGACAGGGGCACACTGAAGCTTTCTTT
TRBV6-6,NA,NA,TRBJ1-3,CASSLQPYSGNTIYF,TGTGCCAGCAGCCTACAGCCTTACTCTGGAAACACCATATATTTT
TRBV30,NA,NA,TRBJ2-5,CAWSPGPRGETQYF,TGTGCCTGGAGTCCCGGACCCCGGGGAGAGACCCAGTACTTC
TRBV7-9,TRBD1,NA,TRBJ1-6,CASSLGTGGDSPLHF,TGTGCCAGCAGCTTAGGTACAGGGGGGGATTCACCCCTCCACTTT
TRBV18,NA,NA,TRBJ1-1,CASSPSGRTEAFF,TGTGCCAGCTCACCATCAGGGAGGACTGAAGCTTTCTTT
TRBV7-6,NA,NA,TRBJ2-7,CASRDDREVYEQYF,TGTGCCAGCCGGGACGACAGGGAGGTTTACGAGCAGTACTTC
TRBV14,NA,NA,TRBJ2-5,CASSQERGQIRGETQYF,TGTGCCAGCAGCCAAGAACGAGGACAGATTCGTGGGGAGACCCAGTACTTC
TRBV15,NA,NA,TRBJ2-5,CATSRDPLGRREETQYF,TGTGCCACCAGCAGAGATCCCCTCGGACGGAGGGAAGAGACCCAGTACTTC
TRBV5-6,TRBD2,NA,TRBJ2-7,CASSSGLAGPRGEQYF,TGTGCCAGCAGCTCGGGACTAGCGGGGCCCCGGGGCGAGCAGTACTTC
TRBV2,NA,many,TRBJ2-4,CASSAKNIQYF,TGTGCCAGCTCGGCCAAAAACATTCAGTACTTC
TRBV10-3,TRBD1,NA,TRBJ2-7,CAITGDSYEQYF,TGTGCCATCACTGGGGACAGCTACGAGCAGTACTTC
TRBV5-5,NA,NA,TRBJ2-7,CASSRGGRDEQYF,TGTGCCAGCAGCAGGGGGGGGCGCGACGAGCAGTACTTC
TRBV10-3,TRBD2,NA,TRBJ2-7,CAISERYLAGNEQYF,TGTGCCATCAGTGAGCGGTATCTAGCGGGGAACGAGCAGTACTTC
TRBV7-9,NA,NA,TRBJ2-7,CASSLDPGDYEQYF,TGTGCCAGCAGCTTAGATCCAGGGGACTACGAGCAGTACTTC
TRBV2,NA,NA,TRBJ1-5,CASKGESQNQPQHF,TGTGCCAGCAAGGGAGAAAGCCAAAATCAGCCCCAGCATTTT
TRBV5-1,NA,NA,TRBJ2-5,CASSLPVQETQYF,TGCGCCAGCAGCCTCCCGGTTCAAGAGACCCAGTACTTC
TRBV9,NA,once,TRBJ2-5,CASSPFQETQYF,TGTGCCAGCAGCCCTTTTCAAGAGACCCAGTACTTC
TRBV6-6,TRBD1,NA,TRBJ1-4,CASSFLGTDSNEKLFF,TGTGCCAGCAGTTTCTTGGGGACAGACTCTAATGAAAAACTGTTTTTT
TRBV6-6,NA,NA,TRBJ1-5,CASSYSSQPQHF,TGTGCCAGCAGTTACTCGAGTCAGCCCCAGCATTTT
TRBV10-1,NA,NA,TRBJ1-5,CASIMAPIQAQHF,TGCGCCAGCATAATGGCCCCTATCCAGGCCCAGCATTTT
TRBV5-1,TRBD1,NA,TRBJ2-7,CASSPGGSSYEQYF,TGCGCCAGCAGCCCAGGGGGCAGCTCCTACGAGCAGTACTTC
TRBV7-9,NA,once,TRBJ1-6,CASSLGGQRSPLHF,TGTGCCAGCAGCTTAGGAGGGCAGAGGTCACCCCTCCACTTT
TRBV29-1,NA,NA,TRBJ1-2,CSVVAGQGYTF,TGCAGCGTTGTGGCGGGTCAGGGCTACACCTTC
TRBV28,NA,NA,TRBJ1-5,CASSLPGQLYSNQPQHF,TGTGCCAGCAGTTTACCAGGACAGCTATATAGCAATCAGCCCCAGCATTTT
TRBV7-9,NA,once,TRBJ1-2,CASSLGGVAGVGYTF,TGTGCCAGCAGCTTAGGAGGCGTTGCAGGGGTGGGCTACACCTTC
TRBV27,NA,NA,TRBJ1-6,CASISRREGSYNSPLHF,TGTGCCAGCATCTCCCGGAGGGAGGGGTCCTATAATTCACCCCTCCACTTT
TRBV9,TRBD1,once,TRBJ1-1,CASSVQGDSREAFF,TGTGCCAGCAGCGTCCAGGGGGACTCGAGAGAAGCTTTCTTT
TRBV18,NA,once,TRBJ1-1,CASSPEAGNTEAFF,TGTGCCAGCTCACCCGAAGCAGGGAACACTGAAGCTTTCTTT
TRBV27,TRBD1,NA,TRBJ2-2,CASSLGTAGGELFF,TGTGCCAGCAGTCTCGGGACAGCAGGCGGGGAGCTGTTTTTT
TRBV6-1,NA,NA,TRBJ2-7,CASLSRDSYEQYF,TGTGCCAGCCTCTCCCGGGACTCCTACGAGCAGTACTTC